This T cell receptor beta chain was recorded in a study of PD-1 blockade in mismatch repair-deficient tumors. This table comes from immunoSEQ multiplex PCR, and its TCRdb copy is limited to in-frame clones, with some not included. The sample yields about 24,000 clones, under 85% seen once. Germline CDR1 reads SGDLS; CDR2 reads YYNGEE. V was pared by 0 bases and J by 5 bases, with 6 bases of the junction left unmatched. This CDR3 is 15 amino acids long. The sample holds one count of this clone. Sequenced here: peripheral blood, sampled 12 weeks after starting pembrolizumab. The chain uses TRBV9 and TRBJ2-5; 8 nucleotides align to TRBD1. The TCR was taken from an adult with mismatch repair-deficient cancer. Written as DNA, the CDR3 is TGTGCCAGCAGCGTAGGAGGACAGGGATGGGAGACCCAGTACTTC. This sequence encodes CASSVGGQGWETQYF.